This T cell receptor beta chain originates from a study of preoperative IRX-2 immunotherapy in early breast cancer. Produced via immunoSEQ multiplex PCR; TCRdb's table is partial and in-frame only. The sample comprises roughly 43,000 clones, roughly 94% of which are singletons, and around 1.5% rests with the top ten. CDR1 SGHRS and CDR2 YFSETQ come from the germline V gene. This CDR3 is built from 16 residues. V lost 0 bases to trimming and J lost 2 bases, with 14 bases between them. Sample treatment: preoperative locoregional IRX-2 cytokine immunotherapy. Preoperative locoregional IRX-2 cytokine immunotherapy was tested in the phase Ib source study.

This rearrangement joins TRBV5-1 to TRBJ1-2; D is ambiguous. The specimen comprised tumor tissue, sampled after IRX-2 immunotherapy. The TCR was taken from a human donor with breast cancer. The CDR3 is CASSLEIDARNYGYTF. CDR3 DNA: TGCGCCAGCAGCTTGGAAATCGATGCACGCAACTATGGCTACACCTTC.